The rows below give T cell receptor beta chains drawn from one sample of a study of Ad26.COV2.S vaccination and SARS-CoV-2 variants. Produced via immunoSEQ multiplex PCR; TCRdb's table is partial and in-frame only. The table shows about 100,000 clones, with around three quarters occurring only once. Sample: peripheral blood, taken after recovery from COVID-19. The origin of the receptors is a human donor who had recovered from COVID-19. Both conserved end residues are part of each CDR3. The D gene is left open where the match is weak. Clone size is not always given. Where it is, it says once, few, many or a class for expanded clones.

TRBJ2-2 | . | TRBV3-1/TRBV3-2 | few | CASSQDRLGELFF | TGTGCCAGCAGCCAAGATCGGTTAGGGGAGCTGTTTTTT
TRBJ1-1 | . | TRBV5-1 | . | CASSLGGVDREAFF | TGCGCCAGCAGCTTGGGAGGCGTCGACAGGGAAGCTTTCTTT
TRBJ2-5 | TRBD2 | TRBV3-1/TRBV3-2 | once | CASSQGLAEETQYF | TGTGCCAGCAGCCAAGGACTAGCGGAAGAGACCCAGTACTTC
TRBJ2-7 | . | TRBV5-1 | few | CASRPGMGSYEQYF | TGCGCCAGCAGGCCCGGGATGGGATCCTACGAGCAGTACTTC
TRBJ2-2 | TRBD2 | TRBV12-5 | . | CASGPRTSGANTGELFF | TGTGCTAGTGGTCCCCGGACTAGCGGGGCGAACACCGGGGAGCTGTTTTTT
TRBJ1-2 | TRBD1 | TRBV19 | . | CASSPGTGTSGYTF | TGTGCCAGTAGTCCTGGGACAGGGACCTCGGGCTACACCTTC
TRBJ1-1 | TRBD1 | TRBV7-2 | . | CASSLVGRGRGSTEAFF | TGTGCCAGCAGCTTAGTCGGCAGGGGGCGAGGTAGCACTGAAGCTTTCTTT
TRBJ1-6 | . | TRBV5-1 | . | CASSLGEAVNSPLHF | TGCGCCAGCAGCTTGGGGGAGGCAGTAAATTCACCCCTCCACTTT
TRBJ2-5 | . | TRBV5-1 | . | CASSVDGALLQETQYF | TGCGCCAGCAGCGTTGACGGGGCGCTCTTACAAGAGACCCAGTACTTC
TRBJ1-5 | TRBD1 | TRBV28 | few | CATNRGDQPQHF | TGTGCCACCAACAGGGGGGATCAGCCCCAGCATTTT
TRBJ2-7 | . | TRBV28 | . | CASRLDPAYEQYF | TGTGCCAGCAGACTCGACCCTGCCTACGAGCAGTACTTC
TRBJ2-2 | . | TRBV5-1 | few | CASSLGNTGELFF | TGCGCCAGCAGCTTGGGGAACACCGGGGAGCTGTTTTTT
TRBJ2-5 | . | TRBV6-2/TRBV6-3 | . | CASSPSGTQYF | TGTGCCAGCAGTCCGTCTGGGACCCAGTACTTC
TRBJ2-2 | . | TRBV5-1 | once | CASSLDKNTGELFF | TGCGCCAGCAGCTTGGACAAGAACACCGGGGAGCTGTTTTTT
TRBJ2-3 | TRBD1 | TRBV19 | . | CASSNVPGQVADTQYF | TGTGCCAGTAGTAACGTCCCGGGACAGGTTGCAGATACGCAGTATTTT
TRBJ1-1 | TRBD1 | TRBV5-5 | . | CASSATGTDTEAFF | TGTGCCAGCAGCGCGACAGGGACTGACACTGAAGCTTTCTTT
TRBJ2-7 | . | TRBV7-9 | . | CASSWADSSYEQYF | TGTGCCAGCAGCTGGGCGGATAGCTCCTACGAGCAGTACTTC
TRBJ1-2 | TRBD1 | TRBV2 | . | CASRVDRVDGYTF | TGTGCCAGCAGAGTCGACAGGGTTGATGGCTACACCTTC
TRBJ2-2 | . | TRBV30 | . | CAWSPWGTGELFF | TGTGCCTGGAGTCCCTGGGGAACCGGGGAGCTGTTTTTT
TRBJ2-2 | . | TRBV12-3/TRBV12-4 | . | CASSWLRDGELFF | TGTGCCAGCAGTTGGCTTCGGGACGGGGAGCTGTTTTTT
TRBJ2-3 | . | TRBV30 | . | CAWSLGGSTDTQYF | TGTGCCTGGAGCCTAGGGGGAAGCACAGATACGCAGTATTTT
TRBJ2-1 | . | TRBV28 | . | CASRVSYNEQFF | TGTGCCAGCAGGGTATCCTACAATGAGCAGTTCTTC
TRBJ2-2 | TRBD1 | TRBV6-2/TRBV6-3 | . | CASSHNRGRGTGELFF | TGTGCCAGCAGCCACAACAGGGGGCGAGGGACCGGGGAGCTGTTTTTT
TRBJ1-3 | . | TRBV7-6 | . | CASSLESPGQAWGNTIYF | TGTGCCAGCAGCTTAGAAAGCCCAGGGCAGGCTTGGGGAAACACCATATATTTT
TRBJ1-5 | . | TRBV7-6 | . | CASSLAPGRAQPQHF | TGTGCCAGCAGCTTAGCCCCGGGCAGAGCTCAGCCCCAGCATTTT
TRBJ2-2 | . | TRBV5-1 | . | CASSLSQGGTGELFF | TGCGCCAGCAGCTTGAGTCAGGGTGGAACCGGGGAGCTGTTTTTT
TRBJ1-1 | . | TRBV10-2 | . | CASSVGANTEAFF | TGCGCCAGCAGTGTCGGGGCGAACACTGAAGCTTTCTTT
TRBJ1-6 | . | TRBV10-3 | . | CATWDSWGPGSPLHF | TGTGCCACATGGGACTCATGGGGGCCGGGCTCACCCCTCCACTTT
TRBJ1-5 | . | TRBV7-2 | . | CASSLGVGQPQHF | TGTGCCAGCAGCTTAGGAGTGGGTCAGCCCCAGCATTTT
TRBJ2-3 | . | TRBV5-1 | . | CASSLAEGTDTQYF | TGCGCCAGCAGCTTGGCAGAAGGGACAGATACGCAGTATTTT
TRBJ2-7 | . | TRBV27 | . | CASSFGPAHEQYF | TGTGCCAGCAGTTTCGGCCCTGCCCACGAGCAGTACTTC
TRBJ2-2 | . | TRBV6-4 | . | CASSDFPPSGELFF | TGTGCCAGCAGTGACTTCCCCCCGTCCGGGGAGCTGTTTTTT
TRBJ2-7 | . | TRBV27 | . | CASSSPLTPYEQYF | TGTGCCAGCAGTTCGCCTTTGACCCCCTACGAGCAGTACTTC
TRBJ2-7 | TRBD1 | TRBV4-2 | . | CASSQKDRGNEQYF | TGTGCCAGCAGCCAAAAGGACAGGGGGAACGAGCAGTACTTC
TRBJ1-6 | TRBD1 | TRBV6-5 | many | CASSNTGGVDLTLHF | TGTGCCAGCAGTAACACAGGGGGGGTGGACCTCACCCTCCACTTT
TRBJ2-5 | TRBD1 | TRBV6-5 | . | CASSRDREETQYF | TGTGCCAGCAGCCGGGACAGGGAGGAGACCCAGTACTTC
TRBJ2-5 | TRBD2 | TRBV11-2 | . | CASSRTSGGARQTQYF | TGTGCCAGCAGCCGGACTAGCGGGGGGGCCAGGCAGACCCAGTACTTC
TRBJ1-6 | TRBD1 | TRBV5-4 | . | CASSWGQGNNNSPLHF | TGTGCCAGCAGCTGGGGACAGGGGAACAATAATTCACCCCTCCACTTT
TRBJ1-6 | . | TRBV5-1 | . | CASSPRQDSPLHF | TGCGCCAGCAGCCCTCGACAGGATTCACCCCTCCACTTT
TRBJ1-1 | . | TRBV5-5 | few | CASSLVGIAFF | TGTGCCAGCAGCTTGGTGGGTATTGCTTTCTTT
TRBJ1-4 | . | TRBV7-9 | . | CASSLGLDPTNEKLFF | TGTGCCAGCAGCTTAGGTCTCGATCCTACTAATGAAAAACTGTTTTTT
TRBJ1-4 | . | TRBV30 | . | CAWRETFQLFF | TGTGCCTGGAGGGAGACATTCCAACTGTTTTTT
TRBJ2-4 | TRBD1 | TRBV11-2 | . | CASSLGTVGLNIQYF | TGTGCCAGCAGCCTAGGGACAGTGGGCCTAAACATTCAGTACTTC
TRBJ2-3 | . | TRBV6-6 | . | CASRRDGNTDTQYF | TGTGCCAGCAGGCGGGACGGAAACACAGATACGCAGTATTTT
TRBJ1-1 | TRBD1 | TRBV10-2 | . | CASSGGQLTEAFF | TGCGCCAGCAGTGGGGGACAGTTAACTGAAGCTTTCTTT
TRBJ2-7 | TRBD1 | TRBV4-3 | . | CASSQSTGGEQYF | TGCGCCAGCAGCCAGTCAACAGGGGGCGAGCAGTACTTC
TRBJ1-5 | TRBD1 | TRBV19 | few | CASSPWDRDQPQHF | TGTGCCAGTAGCCCGTGGGACAGGGATCAGCCCCAGCATTTT
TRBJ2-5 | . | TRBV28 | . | CASTKGQGGRTQYF | TGTGCCAGCACCAAAGGTCAGGGGGGCCGGACCCAGTACTTC
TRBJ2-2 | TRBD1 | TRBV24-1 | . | CATSDSGGGGELFF | TGTGCCACCAGTGATTCAGGGGGCGGCGGGGAGCTGTTTTTT
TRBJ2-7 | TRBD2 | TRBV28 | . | CASSPQAGGLYEQYF | TGTGCCAGCAGTCCCCAGGCGGGGGGCCTTTACGAGCAGTACTTC
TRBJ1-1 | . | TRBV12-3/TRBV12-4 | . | CASSLRGSTEAFF | TGTGCCAGCAGTTTAAGGGGAAGCACTGAAGCTTTCTTT
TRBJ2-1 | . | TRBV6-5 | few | CASSYLAAGEQFF | TGTGCCAGCAGTTACCTGGCGGCGGGTGAGCAGTTCTTC
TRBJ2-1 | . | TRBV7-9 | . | CASSPKDRFGGNEQFF | TGTGCCAGCAGCCCTAAAGACAGGTTCGGGGGCAATGAGCAGTTCTTC
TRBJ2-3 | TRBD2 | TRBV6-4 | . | CASRARGVEPDTQYF | TGTGCCAGCAGAGCCCGGGGGGTCGAGCCCGATACGCAGTATTTT